This T cell receptor (beta chain) originates from a study of shared clonotypes between healthy human individuals. This clone was recorded a few times. Its antigen remains unidentified. Germline loops: CDR1 SGDLS, CDR2 YYNGEE. V dropped 4 bases and J dropped 0 bases, with 13 bases sitting between them. This CDR3 has 16 residues. TCRdb's copy holds only in-frame clones and misses some; the assay was immunoSEQ multiplex PCR. The table lists millions of clones, approximately 94% of them singletons. Cells designated naive CD8 were CD45RO-negative and were positively selected for CCR7, with terminally differentiated effector memory CD45RA+ cells excluded. Donors had no recently reported acute infections or vaccinations and were HIV-negative. Whole-study results and caveats: When compared with the clonotypes that were shared by all four sorted-subset donors, the non-shared clonotypes turned out to have lower generation probabilities.

The specimen sequenced was naive CD8+ T cells from PBMCs. The V call is TRBV9, the J call TRBJ1-4; D uncertain. The receptor was isolated from a man younger than 35 in good health. Some clones in this sample may be carry-over from other donors' samples. The CDR3 DNA reads TGTGCCAGCAGCCCCGAGGACCTTGCAACTAATGAAAAACTGTTTTTT. As protein: CASSPEDLATNEKLFF.